This is a list of T cell receptor beta chains from one sample in a study of sequential checkpoint blockade in melanoma. Using immunoSEQ multiplex PCR, the repertoire was profiled, and TCRdb retains in-frame clones only, with some absent. The sample holds approximately 14,000 clones, approximately 48% seen once. Source: CD8+ T cells sorted from blood (inferred from file names), taken from a patient given nivolumab and ipilimumab in sequence. The source of these receptors is a human donor with melanoma. The CDR3 runs from the conserved cysteine through the conserved F or W. Fields, in order: D gene, J gene, clone size, V gene, CDR3 DNA, CDR3 protein. The D gene is left open where the match is weak. Only some rows state a clone size, as once, few, many or a class for expanded clones.

D: TRBD1
J: TRBJ2-7
size: few
V: TRBV27
DNA: TGTGCCAGCAGTCAAGAGGACAGGGTCTCCTACGAGCAGTACTTC
CDR3: CASSQEDRVSYEQYF

D: NA
J: TRBJ2-7
size: NA
V: TRBV5-4
DNA: TGTGCCAGCAGCCAAGAAGGCGGACAGTCCTACGAGCAGTACTTC
CDR3: CASSQEGGQSYEQYF

D: NA
J: TRBJ1-1
size: few
V: TRBV6-5
DNA: TGTGCCAGCAGCAGACAGATAGAAGGAGACACTGAAGCTTTCTTT
CDR3: CASSRQIEGDTEAFF

D: NA
J: TRBJ2-1
size: NA
V: TRBV7-2
DNA: TGTGCCAGCAGCTGGGGACTCCCTGGGGATGAGCAGTTCTTC
CDR3: CASSWGLPGDEQFF

D: NA
J: TRBJ2-3
size: NA
V: TRBV7-8
DNA: TGTGCCAGCAGCTTCTATCTCACAGATACGCAGTATTTT
CDR3: CASSFYLTDTQYF

D: NA
J: TRBJ2-3
size: NA
V: TRBV28
DNA: TGTGCCAGCTCTTCCCCCCTTGGTGTGTGGGCATCCTCCAACACAGATACGCAGTATTTT
CDR3: CASSSPLGVWASSNTDTQYF

D: NA
J: TRBJ2-3
size: NA
V: TRBV7-8
DNA: TGTGCCAGCAGCTCTTTCGGGAATCCTAGCACAGATACGCAGTATTTT
CDR3: CASSSFGNPSTDTQYF

D: NA
J: TRBJ1-2
size: medium-sized
V: TRBV5-5
DNA: TGTGCCAGCAGACCGACAGGTGACTATGGCTACACCTTC
CDR3: CASRPTGDYGYTF

D: NA
J: TRBJ2-3
size: once
V: TRBV18
DNA: TGTGCCAGCTCACGCACTGGGGGGGCGAGGACAGATACGCAGTATTTT
CDR3: CASSRTGGARTDTQYF

D: TRBD2
J: TRBJ2-7
size: once
V: TRBV28
DNA: TGTGCCAGCAGTTTCCCCTCCGGTTTAGCGGGACTATACGAGCAGTACTTC
CDR3: CASSFPSGLAGLYEQYF

D: TRBD1
J: TRBJ2-7
size: NA
V: TRBV13
DNA: TGTGCCAGCAGCTTTGGGGACAGGGGGCAGAACGAGCAGTACTTC
CDR3: CASSFGDRGQNEQYF

D: NA
J: TRBJ2-3
size: NA
V: TRBV7-9
DNA: TGTGCCAGCAGCTCAACGACGGACAGACCCAACACAGATACGCAGTATTTT
CDR3: CASSSTTDRPNTDTQYF

D: TRBD2
J: TRBJ2-3
size: few
V: TRBV30
DNA: TGTGCCTGGAGTAGGACTAGCGGTTCAGATACGCAGTATTTT
CDR3: CAWSRTSGSDTQYF

D: NA
J: TRBJ2-5
size: few
V: TRBV25-1
DNA: TGTGCCAGCAGCTTAGCGTGGGAGACCCAGTACTTC
CDR3: CASSLAWETQYF

D: TRBD2
J: TRBJ2-1
size: NA
V: TRBV14
DNA: TGTGCCAGCAGCCAAGGTTGGACTAGATACCCTCTTTTCAATGAGCAACGAGGATTTACACAGTTCTTC
CDR3: CASSQGWTRYPLFNEQRGFTQFF

D: TRBD1
J: TRBJ2-7
size: NA
V: TRBV9
DNA: TGTGCCAGCAGCGGCCGGGACAGCGCCTACGAGCAGTACTTC
CDR3: CASSGRDSAYEQYF

D: TRBD1
J: TRBJ1-2
size: NA
V: TRBV29-1
DNA: TGCAGCGTTGAAGATCTGACAGGGGGGAGCTATGGCTACACCTTC
CDR3: CSVEDLTGGSYGYTF

D: NA
J: TRBJ1-1
size: NA
V: TRBV27
DNA: TGTGCCAGCAGCCCCCTTCCCCCGAACACTGAAGCTTTCTTT
CDR3: CASSPLPPNTEAFF

D: TRBD1
J: TRBJ2-7
size: few
V: TRBV19
DNA: TGTGCCAGTAGTATCCGGACAGGGGGCAGTGGAGAGCAGTACTTC
CDR3: CASSIRTGGSGEQYF

D: TRBD1
J: TRBJ1-2
size: NA
V: TRBV4-1
DNA: TGCGCCAGCAGCCACAGGGGGGCCTATGGCTACACCTTC
CDR3: CASSHRGAYGYTF

D: NA
J: TRBJ2-7
size: NA
V: TRBV4-2
DNA: TGTGCCAGCAGCTTGGCCAGTGCCCGGCGGCCTGCCGAGCAGTACTTC
CDR3: CASSLASARRPAEQYF

D: TRBD1
J: TRBJ1-2
size: NA
V: TRBV10-1
DNA: TGCGCCAGCAGCCGCCATGGACAGGGGGAAATAAACGACTATGGCTACACCTTC
CDR3: CASSRHGQGEINDYGYTF

D: TRBD1
J: TRBJ2-7
size: NA
V: TRBV9
DNA: TGTGCCAGCAGCTTTGGGACAGGGAACAACGAGCAGTACTTC
CDR3: CASSFGTGNNEQYF

D: TRBD1
J: TRBJ1-1
size: NA
V: TRBV11-2
DNA: TGTGCCAGCAGCCTACAGGGGGTGAACACTGAAGCTTTCTTT
CDR3: CASSLQGVNTEAFF

D: TRBD2
J: TRBJ2-3
size: NA
V: TRBV30
DNA: TGTGCCTGGAGGGGGGGGGAAGGGGCCGGCACAGATACGCAGTATTTT
CDR3: CAWRGGEGAGTDTQYF

D: NA
J: TRBJ2-7
size: NA
V: TRBV4-1
DNA: TGCGCCAGCAGCCAAGATAGGGGCTACGAGCAGTACTTC
CDR3: CASSQDRGYEQYF

D: TRBD1
J: TRBJ2-1
size: few
V: TRBV27
DNA: TGTGCCAGCAGCTTCCAGGGACAGGGTAACAATGAGCAGTTCTTC
CDR3: CASSFQGQGNNEQFF

D: NA
J: TRBJ2-7
size: few
V: TRBV5-4
DNA: TGTGCCAGCAGCCCGTTCTACGAGCAGTACTTC
CDR3: CASSPFYEQYF

D: NA
J: TRBJ1-2
size: NA
V: TRBV28
DNA: TGTGCCAGCGGGACATTCGGCTACACCTTC
CDR3: CASGTFGYTF

D: TRBD2
J: TRBJ2-2
size: NA
V: TRBV4-2
DNA: TGTGCCAGCAGCCAAGGGCTAGCGGGAATCGCCGGGGAGCTGTTTTTT
CDR3: CASSQGLAGIAGELFF

D: TRBD1
J: TRBJ2-1
size: few
V: TRBV11-3
DNA: TGTGCCAGCAGCCGAACGGACAGGGGGTACAATGAGCAGTTCTTC
CDR3: CASSRTDRGYNEQFF

D: TRBD2
J: TRBJ2-2
size: NA
V: TRBV11-2
DNA: TGTGCCAGCAGCCCTAGGACTAGCGGGAGGGCCGGCGGGGAGCTGTTTTTT
CDR3: CASSPRTSGRAGGELFF

D: TRBD2
J: TRBJ2-5
size: NA
V: TRBV9
DNA: TGTGCCAGCAGCGTGAGACTAGCGGGTACCCAGTACTTC
CDR3: CASSVRLAGTQYF

D: NA
J: TRBJ2-1
size: NA
V: TRBV7-6
DNA: TGTGCCAGCAGCTTAGAGGAGTACAATGAGCAGTTCTTC
CDR3: CASSLEEYNEQFF

D: NA
J: TRBJ2-7
size: few
V: TRBV11-2
DNA: TGTGCCAGCAGCTTCGGTCTTCCCTACGAGCAGTACTTC
CDR3: CASSFGLPYEQYF

D: TRBD1
J: TRBJ1-1
size: NA
V: TRBV2
DNA: TGTGCCAGCAGTTCTGACAGGGACAACACTGAAGCTTTCTTT
CDR3: CASSSDRDNTEAFF

D: NA
J: TRBJ2-7
size: NA
V: TRBV28
DNA: TGTGCCAGCAGCCCCGGGACTTACGAGCAGTACTTC
CDR3: CASSPGTYEQYF

D: TRBD1
J: TRBJ1-2
size: few
V: TRBV27
DNA: TGTGCCAGCACCCCAGGGGGGTTTGGGGGCTACACCTTC
CDR3: CASTPGGFGGYTF

D: TRBD2
J: TRBJ2-5
size: NA
V: TRBV2
DNA: TGTGCCAGCAGTGCCGCTAGCGGGGGGCCCCAAGAGACCCAGTACTTC
CDR3: CASSAASGGPQETQYF

D: NA
J: TRBJ1-1
size: NA
V: TRBV6-5
DNA: TGTGCCAGCAGTTACTCGAACAGACACACTGAAGCTTTCTTT
CDR3: CASSYSNRHTEAFF

D: NA
J: TRBJ2-7
size: NA
V: TRBV7-9
DNA: TGTGCCAGCAGCCCTCTGGGCGGGGGCTTGAGGGAGCAGTACTTC
CDR3: CASSPLGGGLREQYF

D: TRBD2
J: TRBJ2-5
size: NA
V: TRBV13
DNA: TGTGCCAGCAGCAGTGCTGGGCTAGCGGCACAAGAGACCCAGTACTTC
CDR3: CASSSAGLAAQETQYF

D: NA
J: TRBJ1-2
size: NA
V: TRBV5-6
DNA: TGTGCCAGCAGCGGAACAGGGTACTATGGCTACACCTTC
CDR3: CASSGTGYYGYTF

D: NA
J: TRBJ2-7
size: NA
V: TRBV27
DNA: TGTGCCAGCAGCCCGCTCGTTTCCTACGAGCAGTACTTC
CDR3: CASSPLVSYEQYF

D: TRBD2
J: TRBJ2-5
size: few
V: TRBV15
DNA: TGTGCCACCAGCGGGGATAGCGGGGGGCTCCAAGAGACCCAGTACTTC
CDR3: CATSGDSGGLQETQYF

D: TRBD1
J: TRBJ2-5
size: NA
V: TRBV5-4
DNA: TGTGCCAGCAGCTCTATCGAGGGGGCCCAAGAGACCCAGTACTTC
CDR3: CASSSIEGAQETQYF

D: TRBD2
J: TRBJ2-7
size: NA
V: TRBV7-8
DNA: TGTGCCAGCAGCCCCGGGGGGGGGTCTAGGTACGAGCAGTACTTC
CDR3: CASSPGGGSRYEQYF

D: TRBD2
J: TRBJ2-3
size: NA
V: TRBV19
DNA: TGTGCCAGTAGTATTCTAGCGGGAGGTGCGGATACGCAGTATTTT
CDR3: CASSILAGGADTQYF

D: NA
J: TRBJ2-3
size: NA
V: TRBV5-1
DNA: TGCGCCAGCAGCTTGGGTCTTACAGGGGGGGCCACAGATACGCAGTATTTT
CDR3: CASSLGLTGGATDTQYF

D: TRBD1
J: TRBJ2-1
size: NA
V: TRBV2
DNA: TGTGCCACCCAACCGGGACAGGACTACAATGAGCAGTTCTTC
CDR3: CATQPGQDYNEQFF

D: TRBD1
J: TRBJ2-7
size: few
V: TRBV5-1
DNA: TGCGCCAGCAGCTTGAGGACAGGGGACCCCTACGAGCAGTACTTC
CDR3: CASSLRTGDPYEQYF

D: TRBD2
J: TRBJ2-7
size: NA
V: TRBV19
DNA: TGTGCCAGTAGTATCTCCGCGGGGGGTCCCTACGAGCAGTACTTC
CDR3: CASSISAGGPYEQYF

D: NA
J: TRBJ2-7
size: NA
V: TRBV27
DNA: TGTGCCAGCAGTTTTGGTAGCGAGTACGAGCAGTACTTC
CDR3: CASSFGSEYEQYF

D: NA
J: TRBJ1-3
size: few
V: TRBV28
DNA: TGTGCCAGCAGCCCCCCGTACTCTGGAAACACCATATATTTT
CDR3: CASSPPYSGNTIYF

D: NA
J: TRBJ2-7
size: NA
V: TRBV2
DNA: TGTGCCAGCAGTGACGGTCAGGTCATACCCAGCGAGCAGTACTTC
CDR3: CASSDGQVIPSEQYF

D: TRBD1
J: TRBJ1-5
size: NA
V: TRBV2
DNA: TGTGCCAGCAGTAAGGGACAGGGAGGACAGCCCCAGCATTTT
CDR3: CASSKGQGGQPQHF

D: NA
J: TRBJ2-7
size: NA
V: TRBV28
DNA: TGTGCCAGCAGTTCGTACTACGAGCAGTACTTC
CDR3: CASSSYYEQYF

D: NA
J: TRBJ2-7
size: NA
V: TRBV6-5
DNA: TGTGCCAGCAGTCGACAGGTCTTTCGCGAGCAGTACTTC
CDR3: CASSRQVFREQYF